The T cell receptor (beta chain) under discussion was sequenced for a study of blood T cell repertoires in COVID-19. Grouping used clinical history reported by participants in a survey and questionnaire. In the original workflow: Researchers report that nucleated cell counts were estimated from reference gene primer amplification. Produced via immunoSEQ multiplex PCR; TCRdb's table is partial and in-frame only. D and trimming were read from the DNA, whereas the V and J calls and clone size are those reported in that table. Of 150,000 to 200,000 clones listed, around 73% are singletons. Germline assignment: CDR1 MDHEN and CDR2 SYDVKM. The CDR3 spans 13 residues. V was shortened by 5 bases and J by 3 bases, with 8 bases between the two germline ends. Comment on this clone: The sample holds other DNA sequences that translate to the same CDR3.

The chain carries TRBV28 and TRBJ1-5; a possible D gene is TRBD1 (5 bases). The sequencing sample was made of PBMCs or T cells enriched from blood (not recorded which). This receptor was identified in a woman aged 45-65 years who had recovered from COVID-19. The CDR3 nucleotides read TGTGCCAGCAGTCAGGGTTTCAATCAGCCCCAGCATTTT. It encodes CASSQGFNQPQHF.